Below, one TCR beta chain is given with its context. One base away lies a much larger clone, so this may be a sequencing read error. As it was prepared, the TCRbeta library received unique molecular identifiers. TCRdb ran MiXCR on the PCR reads and lists one entry per CDR3 protein. Found here are fewer than 550,000 distinct CDR3 sequences, approximately 10% of them singletons; the top ten hold over 4.5%. These data come from a study of T-cell reconstitution after alpha-beta-depleted transplantation in children. Germline V lookup: CDR1 SGHVS, CDR2 FQNEAQ. J lost 3 bases, V lost 2 bases, and 12 bases had no gene match. The CDR3 is made up of 17 amino acids.

The sequence was collected from a human donor who donated a stem cell graft to a child with acute myeloid leukemia. The sample consisted of PBMCs from the stem cell graft donor, taken from the stem cell graft. V is TRBV7-8 and J is TRBJ2-7, with 8 bases fitting TRBD1. The CDR3 region has the DNA TGTGCCAGCAGCTTAACCCGGACAGGGTTGGCTCACTACGAGCAGTACTTC. Translated: CASSLTRTGLAHYEQYF.